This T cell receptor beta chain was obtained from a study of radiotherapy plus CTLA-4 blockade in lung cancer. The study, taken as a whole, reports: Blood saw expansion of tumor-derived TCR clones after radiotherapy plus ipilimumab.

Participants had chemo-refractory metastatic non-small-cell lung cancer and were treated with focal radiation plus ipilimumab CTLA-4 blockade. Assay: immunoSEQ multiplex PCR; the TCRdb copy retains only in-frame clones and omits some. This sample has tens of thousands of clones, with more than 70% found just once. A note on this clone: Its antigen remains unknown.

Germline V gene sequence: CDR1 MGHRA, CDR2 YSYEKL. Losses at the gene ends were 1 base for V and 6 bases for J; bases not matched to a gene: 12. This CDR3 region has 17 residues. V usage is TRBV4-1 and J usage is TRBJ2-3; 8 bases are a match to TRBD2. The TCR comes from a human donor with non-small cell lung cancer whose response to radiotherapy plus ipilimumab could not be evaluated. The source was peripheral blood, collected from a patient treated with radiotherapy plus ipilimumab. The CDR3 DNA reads TGCGCCAGCAGCCAAGGTCCCCCGCGGGGGGTGCAGGATACGCAGTATTTT. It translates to CASSQGPPRGVQDTQYF.